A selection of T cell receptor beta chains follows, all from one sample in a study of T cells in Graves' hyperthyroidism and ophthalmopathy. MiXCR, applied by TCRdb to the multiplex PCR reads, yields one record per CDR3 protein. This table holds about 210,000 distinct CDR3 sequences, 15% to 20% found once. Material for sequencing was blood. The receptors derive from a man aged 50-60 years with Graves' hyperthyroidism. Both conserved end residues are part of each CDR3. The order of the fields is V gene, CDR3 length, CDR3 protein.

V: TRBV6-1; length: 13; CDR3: CASGRSGNEKLFF
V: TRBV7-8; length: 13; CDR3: CASSFGRQETQYF
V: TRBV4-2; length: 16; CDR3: CASSQAEVQGRTEAFF
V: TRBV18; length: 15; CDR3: CASSPLGGSYNEQFF
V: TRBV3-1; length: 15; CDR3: CASSQGAGPKNIQYF
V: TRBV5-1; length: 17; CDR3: CASSSPKQHNSNQPQHF
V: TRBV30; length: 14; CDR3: CALLDRRYYNEQFF
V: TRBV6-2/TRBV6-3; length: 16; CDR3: CASSYSESGLYNEQFF
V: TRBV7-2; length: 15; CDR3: CASSLRQGLFYEQYF
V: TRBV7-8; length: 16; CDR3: CASSHRGGRNTGELFF
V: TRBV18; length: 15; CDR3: CASSGRVTSLGEQYF
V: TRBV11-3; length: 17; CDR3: CASSLDAPDRGGETQYF
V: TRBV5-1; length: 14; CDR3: CASSSGQGNEKLFF
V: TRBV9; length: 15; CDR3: CASSVDGGPYQPQHF
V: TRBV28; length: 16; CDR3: CASSPVSGSGEETQYF
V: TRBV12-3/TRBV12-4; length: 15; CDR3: CASSLGTTNYNEQFF
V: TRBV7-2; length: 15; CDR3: CASSLGWARDQPQHF
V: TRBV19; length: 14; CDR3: CASTPSGYNYGYTF
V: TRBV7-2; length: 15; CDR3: CASSLQGGPGDTQYF
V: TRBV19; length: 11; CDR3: CASGTNYEQYF
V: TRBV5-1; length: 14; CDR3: CASSSRSGANVLTF
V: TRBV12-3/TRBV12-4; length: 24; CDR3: CASHMGPAYRVVRDRDQLNYGYTF
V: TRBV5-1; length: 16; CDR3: CASSLVGTGPTGELFF
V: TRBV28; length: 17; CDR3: CASSTLRLAGGPYEQYF
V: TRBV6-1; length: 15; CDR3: CASSQTGGLGETQYF
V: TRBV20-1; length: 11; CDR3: CSAEGSYEQYF
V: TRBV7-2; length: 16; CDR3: CASSTWTELSYNEQFF
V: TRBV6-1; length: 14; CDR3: CASTPAGRTYEQYF
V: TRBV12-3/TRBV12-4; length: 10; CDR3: CASSGVEAFF
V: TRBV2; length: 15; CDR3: CASSGGGQPNSPLHF
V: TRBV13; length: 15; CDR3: CASSFNRALGYEQYF
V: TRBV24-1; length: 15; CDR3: CATSDSSAGSYEQYF
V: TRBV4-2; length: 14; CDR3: CASSFQNSDYEQYF
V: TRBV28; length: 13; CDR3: CATNGEAVETQYF
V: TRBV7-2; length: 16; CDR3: CASSFSVGVAKNIQYF
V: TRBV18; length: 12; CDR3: CASSPEGWGAFF
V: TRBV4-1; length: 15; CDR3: CASSQMAGGGETQYF
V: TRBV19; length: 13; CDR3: CASSISGNYEQYF
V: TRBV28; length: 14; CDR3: CASSFHGHDYGYTF
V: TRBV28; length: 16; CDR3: CASSLLGTSGAYEQYF
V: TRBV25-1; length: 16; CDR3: CASSDGQGIMSYEQYF
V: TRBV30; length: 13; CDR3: CAWSRGLNTEAFF
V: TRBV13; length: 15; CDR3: CASSSSTGSYNEQFF
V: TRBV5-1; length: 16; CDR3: CASSLSGDGSTDTQYF
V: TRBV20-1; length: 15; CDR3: CSAREASGDYNEQFF
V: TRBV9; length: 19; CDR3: CASSGTSGRPGRSYNEQFF